The clone carrying this T cell receptor beta chain was recorded many times. Its specificity is unknown. This sample is drawn from a study of cytotoxic CD8 clonotypes in ibrutinib-treated CLL. General study points: The study found clonality rose at ibrutinib response, then fell toward baseline at progression.

Profiled with immunoSEQ multiplex PCR; TCRdb holds only in-frame clones, not every one. Counted here are about 76,000 clones, roughly 80% occurring once; the ten biggest clones make up about 36%. From germline, CDR1 is LNHDA and CDR2 SQIVND (reference sequence). The germline V and J ends were trimmed by 1 base and 8 bases, with 11 bases remaining between them. The CDR3 is made up of 13 amino acids. This clonotype was sampled from a human donor with chronic lymphocytic leukemia. The specimen was PBMCs, collected after 24 months of ibrutinib treatment. The chain links TRBV19 to TRBJ1-1; D call uncertain. CDR3 region: CASSIVLEREAFF. CDR3 coding DNA: TGTGCCAGTAGTATAGTGTTAGAGAGGGAAGCTTTCTTT.